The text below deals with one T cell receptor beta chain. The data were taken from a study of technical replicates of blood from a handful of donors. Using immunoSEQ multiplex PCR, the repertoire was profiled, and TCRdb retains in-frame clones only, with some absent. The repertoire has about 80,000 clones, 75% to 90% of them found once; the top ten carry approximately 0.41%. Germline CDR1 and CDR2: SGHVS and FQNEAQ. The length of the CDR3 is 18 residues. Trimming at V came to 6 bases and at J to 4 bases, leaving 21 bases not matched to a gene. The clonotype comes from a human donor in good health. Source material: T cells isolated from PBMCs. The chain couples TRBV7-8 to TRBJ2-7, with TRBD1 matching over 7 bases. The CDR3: CASRKRGGQYRDFYEQYF. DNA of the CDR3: TGTGCCAGCAGGAAAAGAGGGGGACAGTATCGAGACTTTTACGAGCAGTACTTC.